These 32 T cell receptor beta chains originate from one sample sequenced in a study of control samples from healthy donors and cancer patients. Profiling relied on immunoSEQ multiplex PCR, and the TCRdb table lists in-frame clones only, not all of them. The repertoire holds around 70,000 clones, with approximately 89% as singletons. What was sequenced was PBMCs. These receptor sequences come from a woman between 50 and 59 years old with head and neck cancer.

The V gene is TRBV27, the J gene TRBJ2-7, with TRBD1 matching 9 bases. CDR1 MNHEY and CDR2 SMNVEV come from the germline V gene (reference sequence). V shed 5 bases, J shed 4 bases, and the junction held 3 bases outside the gene matches. CDR3 size: 13 residues. The CDR3 here is CASSVDRGYEQYF. DNA of the CDR3: TGTGCCAGCAGTGTCGACAGGGGGTACGAGCAGTACTTC.

The rearrangement uses TRBV28 and TRBJ1-1; TRBD1 might be the D (6 bases). V gave up 5 bases and J gave up 3 bases, with 10 bases separating them. Germline values: CDR1 MDHEN, CDR2 SYDVKM. The CDR3 is made up of 13 amino acids. CDR3 region: CASSQGSDTEAFF. The CDR3 nucleotides are TGTGCCAGCAGTCAGGGGTCGGACACTGAAGCTTTCTTT.

The genes are TRBV6-2 or TRBV6-3 and TRBJ2-7, with unresolved D. Germline CDR1 and CDR2: MNHEY and SVGEGT. The CDR3 runs 14 residues. V was pared by 4 bases and J by 5 bases, with 15 bases between. DNA for the CDR3: TGTGCCAGCAGTTCCCCGTCCGGGCGGCACGAGCAGTACTTC. Translation gives CASSSPSGRHEQYF.

The CDR3: CASRRDRSSGNTIYF. CDR3 bases: TGTGCCAGCAGGCGGGACAGGAGCTCTGGAAACACCATATATTTT. The genes are TRBV6-5 and TRBJ1-3, with 8 positions matching TRBD1. The J segment lost 0 bases and the V segment lost 6 bases, leaving 4 bases of the junction unmatched. CDR3 size: 15 residues. Germline V gene data show CDR1 as MNHEY and CDR2 as SVGAGI.

The chain couples TRBV5-1 to TRBJ1-2; 9 positions agree with TRBD1. The CDR3 has 16 amino acids. Germline CDR1 is SGHRS and CDR2 is YFSETQ. V shed 5 bases and J 0 bases; nucleotides not matched to a gene: 8. The CDR3 DNA reads TGCGCCAGCAGGCGGGACAGGGAGGTGACTAACTATGGCTACACCTTC. This sequence encodes CASRRDREVTNYGYTF. Full variable domain (remainder filled in from reference TRBV5-1 and TRBJ1-2): KAGVTQTPRYLIKTRGQQVTLSCSPISGHRSVSWYQQTPGQGLQFLFEYFSETQRNKGNFPGRFSGRQFSNSRSEMNVSTLELGDSALYLCASRRDREVTNYGYTFGSGTRLTVV.

The chain couples TRBV6-5 to TRBJ1-1; D gene unclear. Germline lookup yields CDR1 MNHEY and CDR2 SVGAGI. The CDR3 has 16 amino acids. V dropped 2 bases and J dropped 5 bases, with 18 bases sitting between them. CDR3 bases: TGTGCCAGCAGTTACGCCCAAACTTGGAAGGGTACTGAAGCTTTCTTT. Protein product: CASSYAQTWKGTEAFF.

V usage is TRBV15 and J usage is TRBJ2-7; tentatively, D is TRBD1 (6 bases). This CDR3 comprises 15 residues. Trimming stripped 4 bases from V and 4 bases from J, with 17 bases between. From germline, CDR1 is LNHNV and CDR2 YYDKDF (reference sequence). CDR3 in amino acids: CATSNQQGIGYEQYF. The CDR3 coding sequence is TGTGCCACCAGCAACCAACAGGGAATCGGGTACGAGCAGTACTTC.

The V and J genes are TRBV7-6 and TRBJ2-2; the D is unclear. V was pared by 4 bases and J by 3 bases, with 6 bases between. Looked up from germline, CDR1 is SGHVS and CDR2 is FNYEAQ. The CDR3 is 13 residues long. Here the CDR3 reads CASSSKDTGELFF. CDR3 sequence (DNA): TGTGCCAGCAGCTCGAAGGACACCGGGGAGCTGTTTTTT. Filled out from reference TRBV7-6 and TRBJ2-2, the complete variable domain reads GAGVSQSPRYKVTKRGQDVALRCDPISGHVSLYWYRQALGQGPEFLTYFNYEAQQDKSGLPNDRFSAERPEGSISTLTIQRTEQRDSAMYRCASSSKDTGELFFGEGSRLTVL.

This chain connects TRBV7-2 to TRBJ2-2; weak D call: TRBD2 (7 bases). Trimming removed 1 base from V and 8 bases from J, with 14 bases in between. There are 15 residues in the CDR3. Germline V CDR1 and CDR2: SGHTA, FQGNSA. This CDR3 reads CASSLVGGAEGELFF. Written as DNA, the CDR3 is TGTGCCAGCAGCTTAGTTGGGGGGGCCGAGGGGGAGCTGTTTTTT. The whole variable domain, filled in from reference TRBV7-2 and TRBJ2-2, reads GAGVSQSPSNKVTEKGKDVELRCDPISGHTALYWYRQSLGQGLEFLIYFQGNSAPDKSGLPSDRFSAERTGGSVSTLTIQRTQQEDSAVYLCASSLVGGAEGELFFGEGSRLTVL.

V usage is TRBV6-5 and J usage is TRBJ1-3, with D unresolved. Deletions cut 8 bases from V and 0 bases from J, with 5 bases between. CDR1 is MNHEY, CDR2 SVGAGI, per germline. This CDR3 comprises 12 residues. The CDR3 sequence is CASGSSGNTIYF. The CDR3, as DNA: TGTGCCAGCGGAAGCTCTGGAAACACCATATATTTT.

V is TRBV19 and J is TRBJ1-3; D might be TRBD1 (5 bases). Germline values: CDR1 LNHDA, CDR2 SQIVND (reference sequence). The CDR3 has 16 amino acids. The germline V and J ends were trimmed by 5 bases and 0 bases, with 14 bases remaining between them. The CDR3: CASSLPGGISGNTIYF. CDR3 DNA sequence: TGTGCCAGTAGTCTCCCCGGGGGGATCTCTGGAAACACCATATATTTT. Full variable domain (rest looked up from reference TRBV19 and TRBJ1-3): DGGITQSPKYLFRKEGQNVTLSCEQNLNHDAMYWYRQDPGQGLRLIYYSQIVNDFQKGDIAEGYSVSREKKESFPLTVTSAQKNPTAFYLCASSLPGGISGNTIYFGEGSWLTVV.

V and J are TRBV7-6 and TRBJ2-7, with D tentatively TRBD1 (6 bases). Germline CDR1 is SGHVS and CDR2 is FNYEAQ. The CDR3 runs 14 residues. Trimming took 1 base from V and 6 from J, leaving 13 bases between them. CDR3: CASSLEQGSREQYF. In nucleotides, the CDR3 is TGTGCCAGCAGCTTAGAACAGGGAAGCCGCGAGCAGTACTTC.

To note about this clone: The sample holds other DNA sequences that translate to the same CDR3. This rearrangement joins TRBV7-2 to TRBJ2-5; D gene unclear. The length of the CDR3 is 12 residues. From germline, CDR1 is SGHTA and CDR2 FQGNSA. V lost 2 bases to trimming and J lost 2 bases, with 3 bases between them. Here the CDR3 reads CASSLNQETQYF. The CDR3 DNA sequence: TGTGCCAGCAGCTTAAATCAAGAGACCCAGTACTTC. Full variable domain (outside the CDR3, taken from reference TRBV7-2 and TRBJ2-5): GAGVSQSPSNKVTEKGKDVELRCDPISGHTALYWYRQSLGQGLEFLIYFQGNSAPDKSGLPSDRFSAERTGGSVSTLTIQRTQQEDSAVYLCASSLNQETQYFGPGTRLLVL.

The chain carries TRBV19 and TRBJ2-4, with TRBD1 matching 7 bases. Trimming took 7 bases from V and 10 from J; bases not matched to a gene: 13. Looked up from germline, CDR1 is LNHDA and CDR2 is SQIVND (reference sequence). The CDR3 loop spans 14 amino acids. This chain's CDR3 is CASTPTRGLWIQYF. CDR3 nucleotide sequence: TGTGCCAGTACCCCGACCAGGGGGTTATGGATTCAGTACTTC.

V gene TRBV9 combines with J gene TRBJ1-1; D perhaps matches TRBD1 (5 bases). V was pared by 1 base and J by 4 bases, with 11 bases between. Germline assignment: CDR1 SGDLS and CDR2 YYNGEE. This CDR3 comprises 14 residues. In nucleotides, the CDR3 is TGTGCCAGCAGCGTAAGTTCCGGGGGCACTGAAGCTTTCTTT. Protein sequence: CASSVSSGGTEAFF.

The chain has TRBV18 and TRBJ2-2, with D possibly TRBD2 on 5 matching bases. Germline lookup yields CDR1 KGHSH and CDR2 LQKENI. This CDR3 spans 13 amino acids. Trimming stripped 3 bases from V and 7 bases from J, with 9 bases between. As DNA, the CDR3 is TGTGCCAGCTCACCGGAGAGCGGCGGGGAGCTGTTTTTT. It translates to CASSPESGGELFF.

The V gene is TRBV19, the J gene TRBJ1-5; 7 nucleotides match TRBD1. The germline V gene encodes CDR1 LNHDA and CDR2 SQIVND (reference sequence). CDR3 length: 15 amino acids. Unmatched junction bases numbered 14, after V lost 5 bases and J lost 10 bases. The CDR3 nucleotides read TGTGCCAGTAGTCACGACAGGGAACGGGTAAAACCCCAGCATTTT. It codes for CASSHDRERVKPQHF.

This chain links TRBV2 with TRBJ1-2; D gene unclear. CDR1 is SNHLY, CDR2 FYNNEI, per germline. The CDR3 has 13 amino acids. Trimming left V 2 bases short and J 10 bases short, with 14 bases between. The CDR3 coding sequence is TGTGCCAGCAGTGAAATCGCCGTTTGGGACTACACCTTC. Residues: CASSEIAVWDYTF.

In this sample, this clone turned up once. The CDR3 DNA reads as TGCGCCAGCAGCTTGAGTACAGCTTCTAACTATGGCTACACCTTC. Translated: CASSLSTASNYGYTF. The chain is built from TRBV5-1 and TRBJ1-2; no reliable D call. The germline CDR1 and CDR2 sequences are SGHRS and YFSETQ. The V and J ends lost 1 base and 0 bases respectively, with 10 bases between them. The CDR3 consists of 15 residues. Combining the CDR3 with reference TRBV5-1 and TRBJ1-2 gives the whole variable domain KAGVTQTPRYLIKTRGQQVTLSCSPISGHRSVSWYQQTPGQGLQFLFEYFSETQRNKGNFPGRFSGRQFSNSRSEMNVSTLELGDSALYLCASSLSTASNYGYTFGSGTRLTVV.

CDR3 DNA: TGTGCCAGTGGGGGACAGGGGATTTATAGCAATCAGCCCCAGCATTTT. This gives the protein CASGGQGIYSNQPQHF. The rearrangement joins TRBV19 to TRBJ1-5; 10 nucleotides agree with TRBD1. Trimming at V came to 8 bases and at J to 0 bases, leaving 7 bases not matched to a gene. Per the germline V gene, CDR1 is LNHDA and CDR2 is SQIVND (reference sequence). CDR3 length: 16 residues.

The chain couples TRBV21-1 to TRBJ1-1. TRBV21-1 is flagged as a pseudogene. This CDR3 has 14 amino acids. This CDR3 reads CASSNPPGATEAFF. The CDR3 DNA follows: TGTGCCAGCAGCAATCCCCCGGGTGCCACTGAAGCTTTCTTT.

J is TRBJ2-1 and V is TRBV9; 16 bases match TRBD2. This CDR3 is 18 amino acids long. Looked up from germline, CDR1 is SGDLS and CDR2 is YYNGEE. Trimming cost V 3 bases and J 4 bases; bases outside gene matches: 7. The CDR3 DNA is TGTGCCAGCAGCGCGGCACCGGGACTAGCGGGGGGGTACAATGAGCAGTTCTTC. As protein: CASSAAPGLAGGYNEQFF.

J is TRBJ2-1 and V is TRBV28; TRBD1 agrees at 9 bases. V shed 6 bases, J shed 8 bases, and the junction held 11 bases outside the gene matches. The CDR3 runs 15 residues. CDR1 is MDHEN and CDR2 is SYDVKM in the germline V gene. In DNA, the CDR3 is TGTGCCAGCAGCCCGATCGGGACAGGGCTATATGAGCAGTTCTTC. Translated, it gives CASSPIGTGLYEQFF.

The CDR3 DNA reads as TGCAGCGTTGGACTTCCGCAAGGTGGCTACACCTTC. It specifies CSVGLPQGGYTF. The chain links TRBV29-1 to TRBJ1-2; D is ambiguous. Trimming took off 4 bases at V and 7 bases at J, with 13 bases between the two ends. CDR1 SQVTM and CDR2 ANQGSEA come from the germline V gene. The CDR3 sequence is 12 residues long.

For this clone: At the DNA level, this CDR3 is encoded by other sequences in the same sample as well. The gene calls are TRBV2 and TRBJ2-7; D is undetermined. Looked up from germline, CDR1 is SNHLY and CDR2 is FYNNEI. The CDR3 covers 12 residues. V lost 4 bases and J lost 2, with 6 bases in between. The CDR3 DNA sequence: TGTGCCAGCAGTGCAGGTACCTACGAGCAGTACTTC. The encoded protein is CASSAGTYEQYF.

The J gene is TRBJ2-1, the V gene TRBV7-8; D gene ambiguous. Germline V gives CDR1 SGHVS, CDR2 FQNEAQ. CDR3 length: 15 amino acids. Trimming cost V 3 bases and J 5 bases, with 14 bases left between them. The CDR3 loop reads CASSFQPLANNEQFF. The CDR3, as DNA: TGTGCCAGCAGCTTCCAACCGCTGGCCAACAATGAGCAGTTCTTC. The whole variable domain, filled in from reference TRBV7-8 and TRBJ2-1, reads GAGVSQSPRYKVAKRGQDVALRCDPISGHVSLFWYQQALGQGPEFLTYFQNEAQLDKSGLPSDRFFAERPEGSVSTLKIQRTQQEDSAVYLCASSFQPLANNEQFFGPGTRLTVL.

The chain uses TRBV28 and TRBJ1-3; the match to TRBD1 covers 7 bases. The V and J ends lost 5 bases and 0 bases, in that order; junction bases with no gene match: 4. This CDR3 comprises 15 residues. Per germline, CDR1 MDHEN and CDR2 SYDVKM. The CDR3 sequence is CASSPGGISGNTIYF. The CDR3 nucleotides are TGTGCCAGCAGTCCAGGGGGGATCTCTGGAAACACCATATATTTT.

J is TRBJ2-3 and V is TRBV27; D call uncertain. Germline loops: CDR1 MNHEY, CDR2 SMNVEV (reference sequence). The CDR3 is 14 residues long. Trimming left V 2 bases short and J 2 bases short, with 8 bases between. The CDR3 loop is CASSLERVTDTQYF. DNA for the CDR3: TGTGCCAGCAGTTTAGAGCGAGTCACAGATACGCAGTATTTT.

This chain joins TRBV11-2 and TRBJ2-5; 7 bases fit TRBD2. CDR3 size: 13 residues. Trimming cost V 5 bases and J 2 bases; bases outside gene matches: 2. In germline, CDR1 is SGHAT, CDR2 FQNNGV. As DNA, the CDR3 is TGTGCCAGCAGCCGGACTAGTCAAGAGACCCAGTACTTC. Its protein is CASSRTSQETQYF.

The chain has TRBV5-1 and TRBJ2-2, with 7 bases lining up with TRBD1. Looked up from germline, CDR1 is SGHRS and CDR2 is YFSETQ. Trimming at V came to 5 bases and at J to 7 bases, leaving 14 bases not matched to a gene. CDR3 length equals 16 residues. CDR3 in DNA: TGCGCCAGCAGTCCCCGACAGGGTAGTAGCAGCGGGGAGCTGTTTTTT. It is translated as CASSPRQGSSSGELFF.

This clone was seen just once. V is TRBV27 and J is TRBJ2-2; 8 nucleotides line up with TRBD2. V shed 3 bases and J 5 bases; nucleotides not matched to a gene: 8. Germline V gives CDR1 MNHEY, CDR2 SMNVEV (reference sequence). This CDR3 has 16 amino acids. The CDR3 sequence: CASSLRGAGETGELFF. The CDR3 DNA is TGTGCCAGCAGTTTGCGGGGGGCGGGTGAAACCGGGGAGCTGTTTTTT.

By its share, this clone is medium-sized (0.01 to 0.1%). The rearrangement uses TRBV25-1 and TRBJ1-1; the match to TRBD1 covers 7 bases. After removal of 5 bases from V and 7 bases from J, the junction contained 16 bases not matched to a gene. CDR1 MGHDK and CDR2 SYGVNS come from the germline V gene. The CDR3 extends over 16 amino acids. CDR3 residues: CASSPSPTGRRGEAFF. CDR3 DNA sequence: TGTGCCAGCAGTCCTTCCCCGACAGGGCGAAGGGGTGAAGCTTTCTTT.